The sample holds many counts of the clone carrying this TCR beta chain. CDR3 length equals 17 residues. Germline assignment: CDR1 SGHRS and CDR2 YFSETQ. V shed 3 bases and J 6 bases; nucleotides not matched to a gene: 12. This specimen comes from a study of identical twins. From the 5' RACE reads, TCRdb called clonotypes with MiXCR, one entry per CDR3 protein. Found here are about 150,000 distinct CDR3 sequences, under 4.5% of them singletons; the top ten hold 8.1%. The rearrangement uses TRBV5-1 and TRBJ2-2; 9 bases are shared with TRBD1. The sequenced sample consisted of memory T cells sorted from blood. This clonotype was obtained from a man between 18 and 29 years old in good health. Here the CDR3 reads CASSWTRDRVFAGELFF. In DNA form, the CDR3 reads TGCGCCAGCAGCTGGACGAGGGACAGGGTTTTCGCCGGGGAGCTGTTTTTT.